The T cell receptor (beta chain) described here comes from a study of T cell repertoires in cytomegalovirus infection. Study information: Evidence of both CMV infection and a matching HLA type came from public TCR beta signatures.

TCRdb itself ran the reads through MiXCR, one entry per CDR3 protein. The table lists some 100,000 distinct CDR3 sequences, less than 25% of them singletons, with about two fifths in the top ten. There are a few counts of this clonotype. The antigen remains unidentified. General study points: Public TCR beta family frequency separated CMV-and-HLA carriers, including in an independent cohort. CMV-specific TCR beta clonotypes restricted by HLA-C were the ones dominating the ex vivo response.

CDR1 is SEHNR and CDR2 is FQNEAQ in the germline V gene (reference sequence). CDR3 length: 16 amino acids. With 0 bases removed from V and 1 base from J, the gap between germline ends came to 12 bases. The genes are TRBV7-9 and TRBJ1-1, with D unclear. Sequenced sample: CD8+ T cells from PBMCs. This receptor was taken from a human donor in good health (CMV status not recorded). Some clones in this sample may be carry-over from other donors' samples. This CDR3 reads CASSLAPRVGNTEAFF. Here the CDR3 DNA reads TGTGCCAGCAGCTTAGCACCTAGGGTTGGGAACACTGAAGCTTTCTTT.